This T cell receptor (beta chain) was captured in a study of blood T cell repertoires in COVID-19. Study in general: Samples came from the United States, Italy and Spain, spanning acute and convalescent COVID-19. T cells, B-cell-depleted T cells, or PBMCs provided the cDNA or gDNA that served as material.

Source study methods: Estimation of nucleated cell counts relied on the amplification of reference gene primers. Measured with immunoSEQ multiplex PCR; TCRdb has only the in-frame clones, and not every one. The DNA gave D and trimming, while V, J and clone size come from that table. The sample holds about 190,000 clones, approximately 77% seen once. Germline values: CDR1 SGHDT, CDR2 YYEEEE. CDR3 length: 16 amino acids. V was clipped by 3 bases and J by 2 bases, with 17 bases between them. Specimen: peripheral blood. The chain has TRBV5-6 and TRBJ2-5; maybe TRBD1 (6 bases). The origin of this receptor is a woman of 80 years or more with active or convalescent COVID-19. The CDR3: CASSSLTGHPQETQYF. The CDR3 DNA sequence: TGTGCCAGCAGCTCTTTAACGGGACATCCACAAGAGACCCAGTACTTC.